These 21 T cell receptor beta chains were all obtained from the same sample, sequenced in a study of blood T cell repertoires in COVID-19. Produced via immunoSEQ multiplex PCR; TCRdb's table is partial and in-frame only. Of nearly 350,000 clones listed, roughly 90% were seen once; the top ten hold 6% to 8.5%. Material for sequencing was peripheral blood. These receptors were collected from a woman in her seventies with COVID-19, enrolled during active disease.

The chain employs TRBV27 and TRBJ2-7; 14 nucleotides align to TRBD2. CDR1 is MNHEY, CDR2 SMNVEV, per germline (reference sequence). Trimming removed 6 bases from V and 11 bases from J; junction bases left unmatched: 9. This CDR3 is built from 14 residues. CDR3 sequence reads: CASSGLAGGWGKYF. The DNA for the CDR3 is TGTGCCAGCAGCGGACTAGCGGGGGGCTGGGGGAAGTACTTC.

This chain uses TRBV27 with TRBJ2-7; D perhaps matches TRBD2 (6 bases). V lost 2 bases and J lost 0, with 20 bases in between. The CDR3 is 18 residues long. Per the germline V gene, CDR1 is MNHEY and CDR2 is SMNVEV (reference sequence). The CDR3 is CASSLKYAPGGSSYEQYF. The DNA of the CDR3 is TGTGCCAGCAGTTTAAAATACGCCCCCGGGGGTAGCTCCTACGAGCAGTACTTC.

This clone was recorded a few times. In DNA form, the CDR3 reads TGTGCCAGCAGCTTATCGGTGGGGCCGGGAAACATTCAGTACTTC. Protein sequence: CASSLSVGPGNIQYF. The chain employs TRBV7-2 and TRBJ2-4; D may be TRBD1 (5 bases). This CDR3 contains 15 residues. Germline V gives CDR1 SGHTA, CDR2 FQGNSA. V lost 2 bases and J 6 bases, leaving 14 bases between the germline ends.

This clone was detected only a few times. This chain connects TRBV19 to TRBJ2-7; 8 bases map to TRBD2. Germline-derived CDR1 and CDR2 are LNHDA and SQIVND (reference sequence). The trim removed 5 bases at V and 2 bases at J, leaving 5 bases unmatched. The CDR3 extends over 14 amino acids. The CDR3 loop is CASSLGTRPYEQYF. The CDR3 nucleotides are TGTGCCAGTAGTCTCGGGACTAGACCCTACGAGCAGTACTTC.

This clone was seen a few times. V gene TRBV7-2 combines with J gene TRBJ1-4; D ambiguous. CDR1 SGHTA and CDR2 FQGNSA come from the germline V gene. CDR3 length: 13 amino acids. Deletions cut 5 bases from V and 7 bases from J, with 11 bases between. CDR3 bases: TGTGCCAGCAGCGCCCGGAGGGCTGAAAAACTGTTTTTT. Translation gives CASSARRAEKLFF.

This chain connects TRBV2 to TRBJ2-5, with D possibly being TRBD2 (5 bases). Trimming removed 7 bases at V and 3 bases at J, with 9 bases between. There are 12 residues in the CDR3. Germline V gene data show CDR1 as SNHLY and CDR2 as FYNNEI. CDR3 nucleotide sequence: TGTGCCAGCAATGGACTGGAAGAGACCCAGTACTTC. Protein sequence: CASNGLEETQYF.

The genes are TRBV12-3 or TRBV12-4 and TRBJ2-7; TRBD2 is a possible D gene (6 bases). V lost 5 bases and J 6 bases, leaving 11 bases between the germline ends. The CDR3 has 12 residues. This chain's CDR3 is CASSSRRGEQYF. CDR3 nucleotide sequence: TGTGCCAGCAGTAGTCGGAGGGGCGAGCAGTACTTC.

This chain joins TRBV7-3 and TRBJ1-3; D unclear. The V end lost 4 bases, the J end lost 2 bases, and 6 bases lay between the germline ends. There are 13 residues in the CDR3. Germline values: CDR1 SGHTA, CDR2 FQGTGA. CDR3 loop: CASSSRAGNTIYF. In DNA, the CDR3 is TGTGCCAGCAGCTCCCGAGCTGGAAACACCATATATTTT.

The table lists this clone with a count of one. V gene TRBV19 combines with J gene TRBJ1-4; no firm D call. The CDR3 spans 15 residues. Between the trimmed V and J ends, which lost 5 bases and 4 bases, there was a span of 14 bases. Per the germline V gene, CDR1 is LNHDA and CDR2 is SQIVND (reference sequence). The chain's CDR3 is CASSLGGTNNEKLFF. Written as DNA, the CDR3 is TGTGCCAGTAGTCTTGGAGGCACCAATAATGAAAAACTGTTTTTT. The full variable domain, completed using reference TRBV19 and TRBJ1-4, is DGGITQSPKYLFRKEGQNVTLSCEQNLNHDAMYWYRQDPGQGLRLIYYSQIVNDFQKGDIAEGYSVSREKKESFPLTVTSAQKNPTAFYLCASSLGGTNNEKLFFGSGTQLSVL.

The V gene is TRBV10-3, the J gene TRBJ2-3; TRBD2 matches at 9 bases. V shed 6 bases, J shed 3 bases, and the junction held 4 bases outside the gene matches. CDR1 is ENHRY and CDR2 is SYGVKD in the germline V gene. The CDR3 has 14 residues. CDR3 sequence reads: CAIRHSGGTDTQYF. The CDR3 DNA reads as TGTGCCATCAGACATAGCGGGGGTACAGATACGCAGTATTTT.

This sequence joins TRBV11-2 and TRBJ1-5, with D possibly matching TRBD1 (6 bases). V shed 1 base and J shed 5 bases, with 12 bases lying between them. CDR1 and CDR2 (germline): SGHAT, FQNNGV. This CDR3 comprises 15 residues. The CDR3 protein is CASSLGWAGDQPQHF. CDR3 nucleotides: TGTGCCAGCAGCTTAGGTTGGGCAGGGGATCAGCCCCAGCATTTT.

To note about this clone: This same CDR3 is encoded by further DNA sequences in the sample. The rearrangement uses TRBV5-1 and TRBJ1-5; 9 bases fit TRBD1. Trimming at V came to 0 bases and at J to 5 bases, leaving 0 bases not matched to a gene. This CDR3 contains 14 residues. The germline V gene has CDR1 SGHRS and CDR2 YFSETQ. Here the CDR3 reads CASSLGQGDQPQHF. Here the CDR3 DNA reads TGCGCCAGCAGCTTGGGACAGGGGGATCAGCCCCAGCATTTT.

This clone was counted a single time. CDR3 loop: CASSHGLGGYTF. The CDR3 nucleotides are TGTGCCAGCAGCCACGGGTTGGGTGGCTACACCTTC. V usage is TRBV6-2 or TRBV6-3 and J usage is TRBJ1-2; no definite D call. Per germline, CDR1 MNHEY and CDR2 SVGEGT. The CDR3 has 12 residues. V was trimmed by 6 bases and J by 7 bases, leaving 12 bases between them.

This clone has more than one count but fewer than ten. The rearrangement joins TRBV3-1 (or the pseudogene TRBV3-2) to TRBJ1-2, with 10 bases aligning to TRBD1. This CDR3 has 13 amino acids. The V segment lost 7 bases and the J segment 7 bases; nucleotides outside the gene matches: 6. Germline V gene data show CDR1 as LGHDT and CDR2 as YNNKEL (reference sequence). Here the CDR3 DNA reads TGTGCCAGCAAGCGAGGGACAGGGGTTGGCTACACCTTC. It specifies CASKRGTGVGYTF.

This rearrangement joins TRBV6-7 to TRBJ1-2; 9 bases match TRBD1. TRBV6-7 is flagged as an ORF with uncertain function. This CDR3 contains 14 residues. V lost 2 bases and J lost 4; bases outside the gene matches: 2. CDR3 DNA sequence: TGTGCCAGCAGTTACAGGACAGGGGTCTATGGCTACACCTTC. Its protein is CASSYRTGVYGYTF.

The chain combines TRBV30 with TRBJ1-1, with 7 nucleotides matching TRBD1. The V gene's germline CDR1 is GTSNPN and CDR2 SVGIG (reference sequence). The CDR3 contains 13 residues. The junction had 3 bases not matched to a gene; V was cut back by 5 bases and J by 0 bases. The CDR3 region is CAWAGQMNTEAFF. CDR3 coding DNA: TGTGCCTGGGCGGGACAGATGAACACTGAAGCTTTCTTT.

This chain uses TRBV6-5 with TRBJ2-7; 11 nucleotides line up with TRBD2. The ends lost 5 bases at V and 5 bases at J; junction bases unmatched: 8. The germline CDR1 and CDR2 sequences are MNHEY and SVGAGI. CDR3 size: 15 residues. DNA for the CDR3: TGTGCCAGCAGTACATTAGCGGGGGGGCTCCACGAGCAGTACTTC. Its protein product is CASSTLAGGLHEQYF.

The chain links TRBV27 to TRBJ2-1, with D tentatively TRBD2 (6 bases). In germline, CDR1 is MNHEY, CDR2 SMNVEV (reference sequence). V was shortened by 2 bases and J by 4 bases, with 15 bases between the two germline ends. CDR3 length equals 16 residues. DNA for the CDR3: TGTGCCAGCAGTTTAATTATTGGCGGGGATTACAATGAGCAGTTCTTC. Translation gives CASSLIIGGDYNEQFF.

About this clone itself: One end of the junction does not line up with germline, which may come from a read error. The genes are TRBV7-8 and TRBJ2-4, with D possibly matching TRBD1 (6 bases). CDR3 length equals 15 residues. Per germline, CDR1 SGHVS and CDR2 FQNEAQ. CDR3 protein: CASSLARGGKNIQYF. The CDR3 nucleotides read TGTGCCAGCAGCCTAGCTCGAGGGGGCAAAAACATTCAGTACTTC.

V and J are TRBV5-4 and TRBJ2-3, with 10 bases matching TRBD2. This CDR3 spans 16 amino acids. V lost 3 bases and J lost 3; bases outside the gene matches: 7. From germline, CDR1 is SGHNT and CDR2 YYREEE (reference sequence). The CDR3 bases are TGTGCCAGCAGCTCCTTTAGCGGGGGGAGGACAGATACGCAGTATTTT. Protein sequence: CASSSFSGGRTDTQYF.

This clone was picked up one time. The V call is TRBV4-1, the J call TRBJ1-2; unclear D gene. Germline CDR1 MGHRA, CDR2 YSYEKL. The CDR3 contains 15 residues. Trimming shortened V by 4 bases and J by 8 bases, and 20 bases separated the two germline ends. The DNA for the CDR3 is TGCGCCAGCAGCCCGCTGGGTGGAGGGATGGTAGGCTACACCTTC. Amino acid sequence: CASSPLGGGMVGYTF.